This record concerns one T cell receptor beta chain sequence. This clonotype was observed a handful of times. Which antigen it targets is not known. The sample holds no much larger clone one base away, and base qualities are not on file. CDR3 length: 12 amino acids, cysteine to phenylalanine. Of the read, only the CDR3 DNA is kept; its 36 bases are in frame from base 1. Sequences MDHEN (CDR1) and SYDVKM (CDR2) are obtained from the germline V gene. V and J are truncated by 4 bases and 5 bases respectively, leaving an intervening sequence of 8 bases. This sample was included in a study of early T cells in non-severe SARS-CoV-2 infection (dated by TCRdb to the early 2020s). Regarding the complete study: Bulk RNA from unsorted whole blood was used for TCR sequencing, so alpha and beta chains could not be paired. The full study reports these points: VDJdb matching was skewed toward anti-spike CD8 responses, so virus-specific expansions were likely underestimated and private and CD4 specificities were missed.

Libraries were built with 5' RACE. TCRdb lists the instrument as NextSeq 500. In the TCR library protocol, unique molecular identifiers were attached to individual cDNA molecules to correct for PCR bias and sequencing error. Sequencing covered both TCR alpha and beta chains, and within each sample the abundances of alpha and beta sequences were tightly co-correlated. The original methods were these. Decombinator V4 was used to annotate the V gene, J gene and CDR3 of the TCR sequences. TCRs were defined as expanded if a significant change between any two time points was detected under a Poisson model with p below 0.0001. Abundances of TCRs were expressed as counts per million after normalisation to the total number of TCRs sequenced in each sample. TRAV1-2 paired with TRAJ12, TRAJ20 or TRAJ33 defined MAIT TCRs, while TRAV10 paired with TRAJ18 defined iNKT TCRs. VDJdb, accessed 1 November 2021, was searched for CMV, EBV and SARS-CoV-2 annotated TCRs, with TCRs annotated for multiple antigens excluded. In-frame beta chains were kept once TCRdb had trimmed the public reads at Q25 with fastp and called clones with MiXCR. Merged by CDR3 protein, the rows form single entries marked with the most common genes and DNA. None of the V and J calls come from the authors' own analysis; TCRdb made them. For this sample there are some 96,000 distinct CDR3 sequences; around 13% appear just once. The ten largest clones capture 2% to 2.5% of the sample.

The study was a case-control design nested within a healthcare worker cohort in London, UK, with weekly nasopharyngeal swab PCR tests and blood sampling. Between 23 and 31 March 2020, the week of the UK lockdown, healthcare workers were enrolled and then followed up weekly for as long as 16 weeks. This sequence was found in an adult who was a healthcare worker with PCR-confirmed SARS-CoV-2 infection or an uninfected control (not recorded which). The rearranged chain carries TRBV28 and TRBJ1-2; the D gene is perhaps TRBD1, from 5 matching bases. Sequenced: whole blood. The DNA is TGTGCCAGCAGTTGGCAGGGATATGGCTACACCTTC. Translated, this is CASSWQGYGYTF.